Listed below are T cell receptor beta chains from one sample, sequenced in a study of blood T cells in healthy people across ages. TCRdb re-derived calls from the 5' RACE reads in MiXCR, one entry per CDR3 protein. The data show about 780,000 distinct CDR3 sequences, approximately 65% seen once. Material for sequencing was blood. Source of these receptors: a man younger than 40 in good health. CDR3s include the opening cysteine and the closing phenylalanine or tryptophan. D genes are given only for firm matches. The size entry is marked missing in some rows and otherwise reads once, few, many or a size class.

d_gene: NA
v_gene: TRBV7-2
abundance: NA
j_gene: TRBJ1-5
CDR3aa: CASSLNSPRENQPQHF
CDR3nt: TGTGCCAGCAGCTTAAATTCCCCCAGGGAAAATCAGCCCCAGCATTTT

d_gene: NA
v_gene: TRBV4-2
abundance: NA
j_gene: TRBJ1-2
CDR3aa: CASSKEEGSLFNYGYTF
CDR3nt: TGTGCCAGCAGCAAGGAGGAGGGCAGTTTATTCAACTATGGCTACACCTTC

d_gene: NA
v_gene: TRBV12-3/TRBV12-4
abundance: NA
j_gene: TRBJ2-6
CDR3aa: CASSFFGAGANVLTF
CDR3nt: TGTGCCAGCAGTTTTTTCGGGGCTGGGGCCAACGTCCTGACTTTC

d_gene: NA
v_gene: TRBV28
abundance: NA
j_gene: TRBJ2-7
CDR3aa: CASSSPIRESYEQYF
CDR3nt: TGTGCCAGCAGCTCCCCCATCCGGGAATCCTACGAGCAGTACTTC

d_gene: TRBD2
v_gene: TRBV3-1
abundance: NA
j_gene: TRBJ2-7
CDR3aa: CASSQSVGRAYEQYF
CDR3nt: TGTGCCAGCAGCCAATCAGTGGGGAGGGCCTACGAGCAGTACTTC

d_gene: NA
v_gene: TRBV6-5
abundance: NA
j_gene: TRBJ2-6
CDR3aa: CASKGLSGANVLTF
CDR3nt: TGTGCCAGCAAGGGCCTCTCTGGGGCCAACGTCCTGACTTTC

d_gene: NA
v_gene: TRBV18
abundance: NA
j_gene: TRBJ2-7
CDR3aa: CASSQDGRLSYEQYF
CDR3nt: TGTGCCAGTTCGCAGGACGGGCGACTCTCCTACGAGCAGTACTTC

d_gene: NA
v_gene: TRBV5-8
abundance: NA
j_gene: TRBJ1-2
CDR3aa: CASSLALDGQRGYTF
CDR3nt: TGTGCCAGCAGCTTGGCACTTGACGGCCAGAGGGGCTACACCTTC

d_gene: TRBD1
v_gene: TRBV29-1
abundance: NA
j_gene: TRBJ2-1
CDR3aa: CSVGDSPLYNEQFF
CDR3nt: TGCAGCGTGGGGGACAGTCCCCTCTACAATGAGCAGTTCTTC

d_gene: TRBD1
v_gene: TRBV28
abundance: NA
j_gene: TRBJ2-7
CDR3aa: CASSPPQGAGDYEQYF
CDR3nt: TGTGCCAGCAGTCCCCCACAGGGGGCAGGCGACTACGAGCAGTACTTC

d_gene: TRBD2
v_gene: TRBV7-8
abundance: NA
j_gene: TRBJ2-3
CDR3aa: CASSLSRGGLTDTQYF
CDR3nt: TGTGCCAGCAGCTTGTCCCGCGGGGGACTCACAGATACGCAGTATTTT

d_gene: NA
v_gene: TRBV2
abundance: NA
j_gene: TRBJ1-1
CDR3aa: CASKYTPGRGTEAFF
CDR3nt: TGTGCCAGCAAGTATACTCCGGGGCGGGGCACTGAAGCTTTCTTT

d_gene: NA
v_gene: TRBV6-6
abundance: NA
j_gene: TRBJ1-5
CDR3aa: CASSYSRGRASNQPQHF
CDR3nt: TGTGCCAGCAGTTACTCTCGCGGGAGGGCTAGCAATCAGCCCCAGCATTTT

d_gene: NA
v_gene: TRBV3-1
abundance: NA
j_gene: TRBJ1-2
CDR3aa: CASSQDKQGGGYTF
CDR3nt: TGTGCCAGCAGCCAAGATAAACAGGGTGGTGGCTACACCTTC

d_gene: NA
v_gene: TRBV4-3
abundance: NA
j_gene: TRBJ2-5
CDR3aa: CASSQGNQGRETQYF
CDR3nt: TGCGCCAGCAGCCAAGGCAATCAGGGAAGAGAGACCCAGTACTTC

d_gene: TRBD2
v_gene: TRBV6-2/TRBV6-3
abundance: NA
j_gene: TRBJ2-5
CDR3aa: CASSDGGGRGKETQYF
CDR3nt: TGTGCCAGCAGTGACGGCGGGGGACGGGGGAAAGAGACCCAGTACTTC

d_gene: TRBD1
v_gene: TRBV29-1
abundance: NA
j_gene: TRBJ2-7
CDR3aa: CSARQGMRNEQYF
CDR3nt: TGCAGCGCCAGACAGGGTATGAGAAACGAGCAGTACTTC

d_gene: NA
v_gene: TRBV12-3/TRBV12-4
abundance: NA
j_gene: TRBJ2-6
CDR3aa: CASIIQGGSGANVLTF
CDR3nt: TGTGCCAGCATCATTCAAGGAGGAAGTGGGGCCAACGTCCTGACTTTC

d_gene: TRBD1
v_gene: TRBV7-9
abundance: NA
j_gene: TRBJ2-5
CDR3aa: CASSYLRDSSETQYF
CDR3nt: TGTGCCAGCAGCTACCTTCGGGACAGCTCAGAGACCCAGTACTTC

d_gene: NA
v_gene: TRBV29-1
abundance: NA
j_gene: TRBJ2-5
CDR3aa: CSVDIHSEGETQYF
CDR3nt: TGCAGCGTTGATATTCATTCAGAAGGGGAGACCCAGTACTTC

d_gene: TRBD2
v_gene: TRBV29-1
abundance: NA
j_gene: TRBJ2-5
CDR3aa: CSVPTGTSGSPYQETQYF
CDR3nt: TGCAGCGTTCCCACCGGGACTAGCGGGAGCCCTTACCAAGAGACCCAGTACTTC

d_gene: NA
v_gene: TRBV7-3
abundance: NA
j_gene: TRBJ1-3
CDR3aa: CASSLAGTGNTIYF
CDR3nt: TGTGCCAGCAGCTTAGCCGGTACTGGAAACACCATATATTTT

d_gene: NA
v_gene: TRBV4-2
abundance: NA
j_gene: TRBJ2-1
CDR3aa: CASSLSGGSTGASSYNEQFF
CDR3nt: TGTGCCAGCAGCCTTTCGGGGGGGAGCACAGGGGCTTCTTCCTACAATGAGCAGTTCTTC

d_gene: TRBD2
v_gene: TRBV11-1
abundance: NA
j_gene: TRBJ2-5
CDR3aa: CASSFQGLAEETQYF
CDR3nt: TGTGCCAGCAGCTTTCAGGGACTAGCGGAAGAGACCCAGTACTTC

d_gene: TRBD2
v_gene: TRBV3-1
abundance: NA
j_gene: TRBJ2-3
CDR3aa: CASSQALGGAGGLHTQYF
CDR3nt: TGTGCCAGCAGCCAAGCACTAGGGGGAGCGGGGGGGCTCCATACGCAGTATTTT

d_gene: TRBD2
v_gene: TRBV3-1
abundance: NA
j_gene: TRBJ2-3
CDR3aa: CASSQRGGTDTQYF
CDR3nt: TGTGCCAGCAGTCAGCGGGGGGGCACAGATACGCAGTATTTT

d_gene: TRBD1
v_gene: TRBV6-5
abundance: NA
j_gene: TRBJ2-3
CDR3aa: CASSRQGAGTDTQYF
CDR3nt: TGTGCCAGCAGTCGACAGGGGGCCGGCACAGATACGCAGTATTTT

d_gene: NA
v_gene: TRBV21-1
abundance: NA
j_gene: TRBJ2-7
CDR3aa: CASSDTDQGTGGSYEQYF
CDR3nt: TGTGCCAGCAGCGACACTGATCAGGGGACAGGGGGCTCCTACGAGCAGTACTTC

d_gene: NA
v_gene: TRBV28
abundance: NA
j_gene: TRBJ2-7
CDR3aa: CASTSDRYEQYF
CDR3nt: TGTGCCAGCACCAGTGACCGCTACGAGCAGTACTTC

d_gene: NA
v_gene: TRBV29-1
abundance: few
j_gene: TRBJ2-7
CDR3aa: CSVESTVRGEQYF
CDR3nt: TGCAGCGTTGAATCTACAGTCCGGGGCGAGCAGTACTTC

d_gene: NA
v_gene: TRBV7-9
abundance: many
j_gene: TRBJ1-2
CDR3aa: CASSLGRSSNYGYTF
CDR3nt: TGTGCCAGCAGCTTAGGCAGAAGCTCTAACTATGGCTACACCTTC

d_gene: NA
v_gene: TRBV27
abundance: NA
j_gene: TRBJ2-1
CDR3aa: CASSSGRGFNEQFF
CDR3nt: TGTGCCAGCAGTTCGGGCAGGGGATTCAATGAGCAGTTCTTC

d_gene: TRBD1
v_gene: TRBV9
abundance: few
j_gene: TRBJ1-1
CDR3aa: CASSFTGATEAFF
CDR3nt: TGTGCCAGCAGCTTCACAGGGGCCACTGAAGCTTTCTTT

d_gene: TRBD2
v_gene: TRBV4-2
abundance: few
j_gene: TRBJ2-1
CDR3aa: CASSQGEGLGDEQFF
CDR3nt: TGTGCCAGCAGCCAAGGGGAGGGGCTGGGCGATGAGCAGTTCTTC

d_gene: NA
v_gene: TRBV6-5
abundance: few
j_gene: TRBJ2-1
CDR3aa: CASSLSGHPGDNEQFF
CDR3nt: TGTGCCAGCAGCCTATCGGGACATCCGGGCGACAATGAGCAGTTCTTC

d_gene: NA
v_gene: TRBV5-1
abundance: NA
j_gene: TRBJ2-5
CDR3aa: CASYSGGQETQYF
CDR3nt: TGCGCCAGCTATTCTGGGGGCCAAGAGACCCAGTACTTC

d_gene: NA
v_gene: TRBV4-3
abundance: NA
j_gene: TRBJ2-2
CDR3aa: CASSQEQNTGELFF
CDR3nt: TGCGCCAGCAGCCAAGAACAGAACACCGGGGAGCTGTTTTTT

d_gene: TRBD1
v_gene: TRBV4-2
abundance: NA
j_gene: TRBJ2-1
CDR3aa: CASSHTPGTGGNEQFF
CDR3nt: TGTGCCAGCAGCCATACACCCGGGACAGGGGGCAATGAGCAGTTCTTC

d_gene: TRBD1
v_gene: TRBV27
abundance: NA
j_gene: TRBJ2-1
CDR3aa: CASRRQGSQYNEQFF
CDR3nt: TGTGCCAGCAGACGACAGGGGTCGCAATACAATGAGCAGTTCTTC

d_gene: TRBD1
v_gene: TRBV20-1
abundance: NA
j_gene: TRBJ2-7
CDR3aa: CSARGGQAYEQYF
CDR3nt: TGCAGTGCTAGAGGAGGACAGGCCTACGAGCAGTACTTC

d_gene: NA
v_gene: TRBV24-1
abundance: few
j_gene: TRBJ2-5
CDR3aa: CATGHRYQETQYF
CDR3nt: TGTGCCACCGGACACAGGTATCAAGAGACCCAGTACTTC

d_gene: NA
v_gene: TRBV5-1
abundance: NA
j_gene: TRBJ1-6
CDR3aa: CASSPTGRASPLHF
CDR3nt: TGCGCCAGCAGCCCGACAGGCCGGGCGTCACCCCTCCACTTT

d_gene: NA
v_gene: TRBV4-1
abundance: NA
j_gene: TRBJ1-4
CDR3aa: CASSQDTARNEKLFF
CDR3nt: TGCGCCAGCAGCCAAGACACCGCCCGTAATGAAAAACTGTTTTTT

d_gene: TRBD1
v_gene: TRBV29-1
abundance: NA
j_gene: TRBJ2-6
CDR3aa: CSVEGTGASGANVLTF
CDR3nt: TGCAGCGTTGAAGGGACAGGGGCCTCTGGGGCCAACGTCCTGACTTTC

d_gene: NA
v_gene: TRBV6-2/TRBV6-3
abundance: NA
j_gene: TRBJ2-1
CDR3aa: CASSSDYNGQFF
CDR3nt: TGTGCCAGCAGTTCGGACTACAATGGGCAGTTCTTC

d_gene: NA
v_gene: TRBV7-8
abundance: NA
j_gene: TRBJ2-5
CDR3aa: CASSLAFIYQETQYF
CDR3nt: TGTGCCAGCAGCTTAGCGTTTATATACCAAGAGACCCAGTACTTC

d_gene: NA
v_gene: TRBV6-2/TRBV6-3
abundance: few
j_gene: TRBJ1-2
CDR3aa: CASSYYDGYTF
CDR3nt: TGTGCCAGCAGTTACTACGACGGCTACACCTTC

d_gene: TRBD2
v_gene: TRBV10-3
abundance: NA
j_gene: TRBJ2-3
CDR3aa: CAISESGGVNTQYF
CDR3nt: TGTGCCATCAGTGAGAGCGGGGGGGTGAATACGCAGTATTTT

d_gene: NA
v_gene: TRBV4-1
abundance: NA
j_gene: TRBJ1-1
CDR3aa: CASSQGARNTEAFF
CDR3nt: TGCGCCAGCAGCCAAGGAGCCAGGAACACTGAAGCTTTCTTT

d_gene: TRBD1
v_gene: TRBV9
abundance: NA
j_gene: TRBJ2-6
CDR3aa: CASRGTAHSGANVLTF
CDR3nt: TGTGCCAGCAGGGGGACAGCGCACTCTGGGGCCAACGTCCTGACTTTC

d_gene: TRBD2
v_gene: TRBV20-1
abundance: few
j_gene: TRBJ2-1
CDR3aa: CSAGSGVYNEQFF
CDR3nt: TGCAGTGCTGGTAGCGGGGTATACAATGAGCAGTTCTTC

d_gene: NA
v_gene: TRBV5-1
abundance: NA
j_gene: TRBJ1-1
CDR3aa: CASSLDTRRDTEAFF
CDR3nt: TGCGCCAGCAGCTTGGATACGCGTAGGGACACTGAAGCTTTCTTT